The 20 T cell receptor beta chains below were found in one sample sequenced in a study of identical twins. TCRdb reprocessed the 5' RACE reads with MiXCR, giving one entry per CDR3 protein. Of some 1,600,000 distinct CDR3 sequences in the sample, 25% to 35% were seen once. Material: cord blood. Receptors were obtained from a newborn girl in good health.

This clonotype was seen more than once but under ten times. CDR3 in DNA: TGCAGTGCTAGCCCCACTAGTCTGCAAGAGACCCAGTACTTC. Translating it yields CSASPTSLQETQYF. The rearrangement joins TRBV20-1 to TRBJ2-5; possibly TRBD2 for D (5 bases). V lost 3 bases and J 2 bases, leaving 13 bases between the germline ends. The CDR3 totals 14 residues. From germline, CDR1 is DFQATT and CDR2 SNEGSKA (reference sequence).

The chain has TRBV3-1 and TRBJ2-3, with TRBD1 identical over 9 bases. V was clipped by 4 bases and J by 3 bases; unmatched bases: 8. The germline V gene has CDR1 LGHDT and CDR2 YNNKEL (reference sequence). The CDR3 spans 16 residues. The CDR3 loop reads CASSPGTGRRTDTQYF. CDR3 DNA: TGTGCCAGCAGCCCCGGGACAGGGCGCAGGACAGATACGCAGTATTTT.

This clonotype was seen a handful of times. V and J are TRBV4-1 and TRBJ2-4; 7 bases agree with TRBD2. The CDR3 is 16 amino acids. Germline values: CDR1 MGHRA, CDR2 YSYEKL. Trimming cost V 1 base and J 2 bases; bases outside gene matches: 5. The CDR3: CASSQGGGTTKNIQYF. The DNA of the CDR3 is TGCGCCAGCAGCCAAGGGGGGGGGACGACCAAAAACATTCAGTACTTC.

This chain uses TRBV28 with TRBJ1-5; 9 bases agree with TRBD1. Germline trimming cut 5 bases from V and 5 bases from J; bases unmatched to any gene: 10. CDR1 is MDHEN, CDR2 SYDVKM, per germline. The CDR3 has 16 amino acids. The CDR3 DNA reads as TGTGCCAGCAGTCCTTCCGACAGGGGGGTTGATCAGCCCCAGCATTTT. As protein: CASSPSDRGVDQPQHF.

This chain joins TRBV24-1 and TRBJ2-1; 7 positions agree with TRBD1. Germline V gives CDR1 KGHDR, CDR2 SFDVKD. This CDR3 has 16 residues. V lost 2 bases, J lost 2 bases, and 5 bases stayed unmatched. DNA of the CDR3: TGTGCCACCAGTGATTCACAGGGGATTACCTACAATGAGCAGTTCTTC. Its translation is CATSDSQGITYNEQFF.

V is TRBV2 and J is TRBJ2-1; the D is unclear. Trimming removed 4 bases at V and 10 bases at J, with 8 bases between. CDR3 length: 11 amino acids. The germline V gene encodes CDR1 SNHLY and CDR2 FYNNEI. CDR3 bases: TGTGCCAGCAGTGTGGTGCGGGAGCAGTTCTTC. Translated: CASSVVREQFF.

The V gene is TRBV20-1, the J gene TRBJ2-3, with D tentatively TRBD1 (5 bases). V was pared by 0 bases and J by 4 bases, with 14 bases between. The CDR3 covers 15 residues. Germline CDR1 DFQATT, CDR2 SNEGSKA (reference sequence). The CDR3 DNA sequence: TGCAGTGCTAGAGATCTGGCAGTAGGGGCAGATACGCAGTATTTT. Translating gives CSARDLAVGADTQYF.

This clonotype was seen a few times. The V gene is TRBV3-1, the J gene TRBJ2-6; the D is unclear. Looked up from germline, CDR1 is LGHDT and CDR2 is YNNKEL (reference sequence). V lost 4 bases to trimming and J lost 2 bases, with 9 bases between them. The CDR3 length is 15 residues. The CDR3 here is CASSPLGPGANVLTF. The CDR3 nucleotides read TGTGCCAGCAGCCCCTTAGGGCCTGGGGCCAACGTCCTGACTTTC.

This chain links TRBV10-3 with TRBJ2-3; 7 bases match TRBD2. V shed 5 bases and J 3 bases; nucleotides not matched to a gene: 8. Germline lookup yields CDR1 ENHRY and CDR2 SYGVKD. The CDR3 runs to 15 residues. CDR3 loop: CAISPSGPRTDTQYF. In DNA, the CDR3 is TGTGCCATCAGTCCTAGCGGACCCAGAACAGATACGCAGTATTTT.

V usage is TRBV5-6 and J usage is TRBJ2-7; a weak D match, TRBD2 (6 bases). The V end lost 3 bases, the J end lost 3 bases, and 13 bases lay between the germline ends. The CDR3 spans 14 residues. Germline CDR1 SGHDT, CDR2 YYEEEE. For the CDR3, the DNA is TGTGCCAGCAGCTACCGGGACTTTTACTACGAGCAGTACTTC. As protein: CASSYRDFYYEQYF.

The chain couples TRBV6-1 to TRBJ1-2; D is uncertain. Per germline, CDR1 MNHNS and CDR2 SASEGT. The CDR3 is 12 amino acids. V shed 4 bases and J shed 6 bases, with 9 bases lying between them. CDR3 sequence reads: CASSVGIDGYTF. CDR3 sequence (DNA): TGTGCCAGCAGTGTCGGCATCGATGGCTACACCTTC.

The V and J genes are TRBV29-1 and TRBJ2-7, with TRBD2 identical over 7 bases. V gave up 6 bases and J gave up 1 base; unmatched junction bases: 3. Germline V gene lookup returns CDR1 SQVTM and CDR2 ANQGSEA. The CDR3 loop spans 12 amino acids. The CDR3 coding sequence is TGCAGCGTGTTAGCGGGTTCCTACGAGCAGTACTTC. It translates to CSVLAGSYEQYF.

This clonotype has a handful of counts. The chain is built from TRBV5-1 and TRBJ1-1; TRBD1 is a possible D gene (5 bases). Trimming removed 0 bases at V and 4 bases at J, with 10 bases between. In germline, CDR1 is SGHRS, CDR2 YFSETQ. This CDR3 is 14 amino acids long. This CDR3 reads CASSLAAQGTEAFF. CDR3 nucleotides: TGCGCCAGCAGCTTGGCCGCTCAGGGCACTGAAGCTTTCTTT.

Only a few counts were recorded for this clonotype. The genes are TRBV6-6 and TRBJ1-6, with 9 nucleotides matching TRBD1. V shed 5 bases and J 8 bases; nucleotides not matched to a gene: 10. Germline-derived CDR1 and CDR2 are MNHNY and SVGAGI (reference sequence). This CDR3 has 16 amino acids. The CDR3 sequence is CASSPRDRVPHSPLHF. The CDR3 DNA follows: TGTGCCAGCAGTCCCCGGGACAGGGTGCCTCATTCACCCCTCCACTTT.

This clonotype was picked up a small number of times. The chain uses TRBV5-6 and TRBJ1-1; 8 positions match TRBD1. V shed 1 base and J 10 bases; nucleotides not matched to a gene: 3. Germline V lookup: CDR1 SGHDT, CDR2 YYEEEE. The CDR3 is 12 residues long. CDR3 residues: CASSLPGQGAFF. The CDR3 DNA reads TGTGCCAGCAGCTTGCCCGGACAGGGAGCTTTCTTT. Full variable domain (rest looked up from reference TRBV5-6 and TRBJ1-1): DAGVTQSPTHLIKTRGQQVTLRCSPKSGHDTVSWYQQALGQGPQFIFQYYEEEERQRGNFPDRFSGHQFPNYSSELNVNALLLGDSALYLCASSLPGQGAFFGQGTRLTVV.

This clonotype showed up just a few times. The J gene is TRBJ2-3, the V gene TRBV14; D is possibly TRBD2 (6 bases). Germline assignment: CDR1 SGHDN and CDR2 FVKESK. The CDR3 has 15 amino acids. The germline V and J ends were trimmed by 2 bases and 0 bases, with 9 bases remaining between them. The DNA for the CDR3 is TGTGCCAGCAGCCAAAGGCGGGAAAGCACAGATACGCAGTATTTT. Protein sequence: CASSQRRESTDTQYF.

The V gene is TRBV3-1, the J gene TRBJ2-2; 11 nucleotides line up with TRBD2. V dropped 5 bases and J dropped 4; count of bases not matched to a gene: 6. The germline CDR1 and CDR2 sequences are LGHDT and YNNKEL (reference sequence). CDR3 length: 16 residues. The CDR3, as DNA: TGTGCCAGCAGCTTTCGCACTAGCGGGGGCACCGGGGAGCTGTTTTTT. As protein: CASSFRTSGGTGELFF.

The chain couples TRBV10-3 to TRBJ1-4; D gene ambiguous. This CDR3 is built from 16 residues. The ends were cut back, 5 bases at V and 4 bases at J, with 17 bases in the middle. CDR1 is ENHRY and CDR2 is SYGVKD in the germline V gene. The CDR3 sequence is CAISPLGTAFNEKLFF. CDR3 DNA sequence: TGTGCCATCAGTCCCCTCGGAACAGCCTTTAATGAAAAACTGTTTTTT.

V and J are TRBV7-6 and TRBJ2-1; no definite D call. The CDR3 is 14 amino acids. The germline gives CDR1 SGHVS, CDR2 FNYEAQ. Trimming removed 2 bases at V and 5 bases at J, with 10 bases between. The CDR3 region has the DNA TGTGCCAGCAGCTTATTGTCGGAAGACAATGAGCAGTTCTTC. Its translation: CASSLLSEDNEQFF.

The chain couples TRBV20-1 to TRBJ2-1; D is uncertain. Germline values: CDR1 DFQATT, CDR2 SNEGSKA (reference sequence). The V end lost 2 bases, the J end lost 5 bases, and 13 bases lay between the germline ends. This CDR3 is 14 amino acids long. The chain's CDR3 is CSARSSFQNNEQFF. For the CDR3, the DNA is TGCAGTGCTAGATCGTCCTTCCAAAACAATGAGCAGTTCTTC.